The rows below give T cell receptor beta chains drawn from one sample of a study of blood T cell repertoires in COVID-19. Only in-frame clones appear in the TCRdb table, and some are missing; sequencing was by immunoSEQ multiplex PCR. The table lists 350,000 to 400,000 clones, roughly 90% of them singletons. Sequencing was done on a sample of peripheral blood. The receptors shown here come from a man younger than 35 with active or convalescent COVID-19. The CDR3 runs from the conserved cysteine through the conserved F or W. Each record gives: V gene, J gene, D gene, clone size, CDR3 DNA, CDR3 protein. D genes are given only for firm matches. Clone size is stated in some rows and not others, as once, few, many or a class when expanded.

v_call: TRBV9; j_call: TRBJ2-3; d_call: NA; clone_size: NA; cdr3_nt: TGTGCCAGCAGCGTAGGCTACCCAGATACGCAGTATTTT; cdr3_aa: CASSVGYPDTQYF
v_call: TRBV18; j_call: TRBJ2-1; d_call: TRBD1; clone_size: NA; cdr3_nt: TGTGCCAGCTCACCACTTGACAGGGCGCCCGAGCAGTTCTTC; cdr3_aa: CASSPLDRAPEQFF
v_call: TRBV27; j_call: TRBJ1-1; d_call: TRBD1; clone_size: few; cdr3_nt: TGTGCCAGCAGTGCCTCCGGGACAGGGGGAAGGGCTGAAGCTTTCTTT; cdr3_aa: CASSASGTGGRAEAFF
v_call: TRBV11-2; j_call: TRBJ2-3; d_call: TRBD1; clone_size: NA; cdr3_nt: TGTGCCAGCCGAGCGACAGGGACGACAGATACGCAGTATTTT; cdr3_aa: CASRATGTTDTQYF
v_call: TRBV28; j_call: TRBJ1-6; d_call: NA; clone_size: NA; cdr3_nt: TGTGCCAGCAGTTCCGGGGAGGGGGGCTCCTATAATTCACCCCTCCACTTT; cdr3_aa: CASSSGEGGSYNSPLHF
v_call: TRBV5-1; j_call: TRBJ1-2; d_call: NA; clone_size: NA; cdr3_nt: TGCGCCAGCAGCTACAGAACAGAAAACTATGGCTACACCTTC; cdr3_aa: CASSYRTENYGYTF
v_call: TRBV5-8; j_call: TRBJ1-4; d_call: TRBD1; clone_size: NA; cdr3_nt: TGTGCCAGCAGCGTGGGACAGCTTGCAACTAATGAAAAACTGTTTTTT; cdr3_aa: CASSVGQLATNEKLFF
v_call: TRBV5-6; j_call: TRBJ1-1; d_call: TRBD1; clone_size: NA; cdr3_nt: TGTGCCAGCAGCTTGGGTGGGACAGGGGGCAGGACTGAAGCTTTCTTT; cdr3_aa: CASSLGGTGGRTEAFF
v_call: TRBV7-6; j_call: TRBJ2-5; d_call: TRBD1; clone_size: NA; cdr3_nt: TGTGCCAGCAGCTCACTGGCCGGGACAGGGGGCGCGAAGACCCAGTACTTC; cdr3_aa: CASSSLAGTGGAKTQYF
v_call: TRBV28; j_call: TRBJ1-2; d_call: NA; clone_size: NA; cdr3_nt: TGTGCCAGCAGTTTACAGGGGATTTCCTATGGCTACACCTTC; cdr3_aa: CASSLQGISYGYTF
v_call: TRBV6-6; j_call: TRBJ1-2; d_call: NA; clone_size: NA; cdr3_nt: TGTGCCAGCAGTTACAGGCAGGCCCCCTTATACTATGGCTACACCTTC; cdr3_aa: CASSYRQAPLYYGYTF
v_call: TRBV28; j_call: TRBJ1-2; d_call: TRBD1; clone_size: NA; cdr3_nt: TGTGCCAGCACCAACGGACAGGGCGCGTCGGTTAACTATGGCTACACCTTC; cdr3_aa: CASTNGQGASVNYGYTF
v_call: TRBV2; j_call: TRBJ1-3; d_call: TRBD1; clone_size: NA; cdr3_nt: TGTGCCAGCAGGGGGGGACAGGCGGGTGGAAACACCATATATTTT; cdr3_aa: CASRGGQAGGNTIYF
v_call: TRBV7-2; j_call: TRBJ2-2; d_call: NA; clone_size: NA; cdr3_nt: TGTGCCAGCAGCCCCAGTCGGAACACCGGGGAGCTGTTTTTT; cdr3_aa: CASSPSRNTGELFF
v_call: TRBV5-1; j_call: TRBJ2-7; d_call: TRBD1; clone_size: NA; cdr3_nt: TGCGCCAGCAGTAATGCGGGACAGGGGTACGAGCAGTACTTC; cdr3_aa: CASSNAGQGYEQYF
v_call: TRBV7-9; j_call: TRBJ2-5; d_call: NA; clone_size: NA; cdr3_nt: TGTGCCAGCAGCTTAAGTGGTGGGCCTACCCAAGAGACCCAGTACTTC; cdr3_aa: CASSLSGGPTQETQYF
v_call: TRBV7-6; j_call: TRBJ2-7; d_call: TRBD2; clone_size: NA; cdr3_nt: TGTGCCAGCAGCTTATGGACTAGCGGGGGGGCAGTCGAGCAGTACTTC; cdr3_aa: CASSLWTSGGAVEQYF
v_call: TRBV4-3; j_call: TRBJ2-2; d_call: TRBD2; clone_size: NA; cdr3_nt: TGCGCCAGCAGCGCCAGCGGGGTAAACACCGGGGAGCTGTTTTTT; cdr3_aa: CASSASGVNTGELFF
v_call: TRBV6-2/TRBV6-3; j_call: TRBJ1-6; d_call: NA; clone_size: NA; cdr3_nt: TGTGCCAGCAGTTACTTCGGGGATGGTTCACCCCTCCACTTT; cdr3_aa: CASSYFGDGSPLHF
v_call: TRBV19; j_call: TRBJ2-7; d_call: TRBD1; clone_size: NA; cdr3_nt: TGTGCCAGTAGTATAGTTTCAGGGGGCGAGCAGTACTTC; cdr3_aa: CASSIVSGGEQYF
v_call: TRBV10-3; j_call: TRBJ2-7; d_call: NA; clone_size: NA; cdr3_nt: TGTGCCATCAGTGAGCCCTCGGACAGTTCCTACGAGCAGTACTTC; cdr3_aa: CAISEPSDSSYEQYF
v_call: TRBV20-1; j_call: TRBJ1-2; d_call: TRBD1; clone_size: NA; cdr3_nt: TGCAGTGCTAGTACAGGGGGCGTTGGCTACACCTTC; cdr3_aa: CSASTGGVGYTF
v_call: TRBV7-2; j_call: TRBJ2-1; d_call: TRBD2; clone_size: NA; cdr3_nt: TGTGCCAGCAGTTGGACTAGCGGGGGTCTTAATGAGCAGTTCTTC; cdr3_aa: CASSWTSGGLNEQFF
v_call: TRBV2; j_call: TRBJ1-1; d_call: NA; clone_size: NA; cdr3_nt: TGTGCCAGAGAGGGGGGGATGATCTTT; cdr3_aa: CAREGGMIF
v_call: TRBV9; j_call: TRBJ2-3; d_call: NA; clone_size: NA; cdr3_nt: TGTGCCAGCAGCGTAGTGGCTGTCCCAGATACGCAGTATTTT; cdr3_aa: CASSVVAVPDTQYF
v_call: TRBV6-5; j_call: TRBJ1-4; d_call: TRBD1; clone_size: once; cdr3_nt: TGTGCCAGCAGCCTTGGGGGACAGGGAGATGAAAAACTGTTTTTT; cdr3_aa: CASSLGGQGDEKLFF
v_call: TRBV6-4; j_call: TRBJ1-5; d_call: NA; clone_size: NA; cdr3_nt: TGTGCCCCCATTACGGGTTTTCAGCCCCAGCATTTT; cdr3_aa: CAPITGFQPQHF
v_call: TRBV5-1; j_call: TRBJ2-3; d_call: NA; clone_size: few; cdr3_nt: TGCGCCAGCAGCTTGGCTGATCTCCCGCTGGGGAGAACTGATACGCAGTATTTT; cdr3_aa: CASSLADLPLGRTDTQYF
v_call: TRBV29-1; j_call: TRBJ2-7; d_call: NA; clone_size: NA; cdr3_nt: TGCAGCGCCGCCGGCGGGACAGACTACGAGCAGTACTTC; cdr3_aa: CSAAGGTDYEQYF
v_call: TRBV6-5; j_call: TRBJ1-1; d_call: NA; clone_size: NA; cdr3_nt: TGTGCCAGCAGTTACTGGAACCGAGGGACTGAAGCTTTCTTT; cdr3_aa: CASSYWNRGTEAFF
v_call: TRBV4-1; j_call: TRBJ1-1; d_call: TRBD1; clone_size: NA; cdr3_nt: TGCGCCAGCAGCCGAGAGGGACAGGGATTTCTTCCGAACACTGAAGCTTTCTTT; cdr3_aa: CASSREGQGFLPNTEAFF
v_call: TRBV3-1/TRBV3-2; j_call: TRBJ1-1; d_call: NA; clone_size: NA; cdr3_nt: TGTGCCAGCAGCCAATACTACAGGTTCCACCTCAACACTGAAGCTTTCTTT; cdr3_aa: CASSQYYRFHLNTEAFF
v_call: TRBV7-9; j_call: TRBJ2-7; d_call: TRBD2; clone_size: NA; cdr3_nt: TGTGCCAGCAGCCGGAGCGGGGGGAACTACGAGCAGTACTTC; cdr3_aa: CASSRSGGNYEQYF
v_call: TRBV19; j_call: TRBJ2-2; d_call: TRBD2; clone_size: once; cdr3_nt: TGTGCCAGTAGTATAGCGAGCGGGATCACCGGGGAGCTGTTTTTT; cdr3_aa: CASSIASGITGELFF
v_call: TRBV5-4; j_call: TRBJ1-1; d_call: NA; clone_size: NA; cdr3_nt: TGTGCCAGCAGCCGCTTGGGACTTGGGGACACTGAAGCTTTCTTT; cdr3_aa: CASSRLGLGDTEAFF
v_call: TRBV19; j_call: TRBJ1-5; d_call: NA; clone_size: few; cdr3_nt: TGTGCCAGTAGTATTGGGGGGTTAAGCAATCAGCCCCAGCATTTT; cdr3_aa: CASSIGGLSNQPQHF
v_call: TRBV3-1/TRBV3-2; j_call: TRBJ2-3; d_call: NA; clone_size: NA; cdr3_nt: TGTGCCAGCAGCCAAGATGTCGGCGGGGTTAGCACAGATACGCAGTATTTT; cdr3_aa: CASSQDVGGVSTDTQYF
v_call: TRBV5-6; j_call: TRBJ1-4; d_call: TRBD1; clone_size: NA; cdr3_nt: TGTGCCAGCAGCTCTCAGGGGGCCCTAGGAGATGAAAAACTGTTTTTT; cdr3_aa: CASSSQGALGDEKLFF
v_call: TRBV27; j_call: TRBJ2-1; d_call: NA; clone_size: NA; cdr3_nt: TGTGCCAGCAGTTCCCCAACAGGGATTACCTACAATGAGCAGTTCTTC; cdr3_aa: CASSSPTGITYNEQFF
v_call: TRBV5-4; j_call: TRBJ2-7; d_call: NA; clone_size: NA; cdr3_nt: TGTGCCAGCAGCCCCAGGGCGGGAACCTACGAGCAGTACTTC; cdr3_aa: CASSPRAGTYEQYF
v_call: TRBV6-5; j_call: TRBJ1-3; d_call: NA; clone_size: once; cdr3_nt: TGTGCCAGCAGGAACACAGGTGGGCCTGGAAACACCATATATTTT; cdr3_aa: CASRNTGGPGNTIYF
v_call: TRBV18; j_call: TRBJ1-2; d_call: NA; clone_size: NA; cdr3_nt: TGTGCCAGCTCGCCCAGGACAGATCGGGCTAACTATGGCTACACCTTC; cdr3_aa: CASSPRTDRANYGYTF